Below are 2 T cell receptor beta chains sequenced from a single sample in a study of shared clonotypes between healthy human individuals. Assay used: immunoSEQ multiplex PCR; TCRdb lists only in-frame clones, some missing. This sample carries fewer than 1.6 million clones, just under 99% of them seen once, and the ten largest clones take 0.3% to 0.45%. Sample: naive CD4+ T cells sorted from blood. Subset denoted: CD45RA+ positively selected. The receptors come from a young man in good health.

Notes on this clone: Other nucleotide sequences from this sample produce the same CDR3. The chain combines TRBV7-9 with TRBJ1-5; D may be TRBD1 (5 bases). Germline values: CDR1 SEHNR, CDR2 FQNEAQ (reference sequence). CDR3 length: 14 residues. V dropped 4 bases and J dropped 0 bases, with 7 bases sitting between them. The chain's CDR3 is CASSSDSSNQPQHF. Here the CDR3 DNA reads TGTGCCAGCAGCTCCGACAGTAGCAATCAGCCCCAGCATTTT.

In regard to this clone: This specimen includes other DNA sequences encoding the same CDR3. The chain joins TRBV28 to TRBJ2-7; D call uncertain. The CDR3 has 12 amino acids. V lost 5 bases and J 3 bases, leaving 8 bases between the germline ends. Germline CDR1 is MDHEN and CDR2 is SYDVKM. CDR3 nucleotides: TGTGCCAGCAGTCTGAACTTCTACGAGCAGTACTTC. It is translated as CASSLNFYEQYF. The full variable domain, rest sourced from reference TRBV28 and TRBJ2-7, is DVKVTQSSRYLVKRTGEKVFLECVQDMDHENMFWYRQDPGLGLRLIYFSYDVKMKEKGDIPEGYSVSREKKERFSLILESASTNQTSMYLCASSLNFYEQYFGPGTRLTVT.